This section outlines one T cell receptor beta chain sequence together with its context. What it binds is not known. PBMCs were not maintained or expanded in culture before analysis. This sample stems from a study of neoadjuvant anti-PD-1 for oral cavity cancer. Study-wide results and caveats: Higher pretreatment Treg/Th17 ratios tracked higher pretreatment blood clonality.

The method was immunoSEQ multiplex PCR; TCRdb's version includes in-frame clones alone and lacks a portion of them. The sample yields fewer than 35,000 clones, just under 90% seen once. CDR3 length: 15 residues. The germline V gene encodes CDR1 SGHVS and CDR2 FNYEAQ. V was shortened by 2 bases and J by 5 bases, with 16 bases between the two germline ends. The sequence was obtained from a person between 40 and 79 years old with oral cavity squamous cell carcinoma. J is TRBJ2-7 and V is TRBV7-6; a possible D gene is TRBD1 (6 bases). Sequenced material: PBMCs, taken before nivolumab (anti-PD-1) treatment. The CDR3 nucleotides read TGTGCCAGCAGCTTAACCCCGGACAGATCCCACGAGCAGTACTTC. Translating gives CASSLTPDRSHEQYF.